The clone carrying this TCR beta chain came up many times. Its matching antigen is unknown. The study left out patients who had uncontrolled infection, other autoimmune disease, pregnancy or lactation. These data originate in a study of T cells in Graves' hyperthyroidism and ophthalmopathy. Study at large: Once the initial diagnosis was made, peripheral blood was obtained before any treatment. Study results and limitations: The majority of expanded thyroid clonotypes above 0.001 also appeared in blood.

This CDR3 has 15 residues. V was pared by 7 bases and J by 5 bases, with 18 bases between. Germline V CDR1 and CDR2: MNHEY, SMNVEV (reference sequence). RNA transcripts yielded amplified TCR beta CDR3 regions. With the HTBI primer set, the TCR CDR3 went through a first round of RT-PCR. TCRdb reanalysed the multiplex PCR reads using MiXCR and keeps one entry per CDR3 protein. The sample lists some 500,000 distinct CDR3 sequences; more than 15% were seen once. The rearrangement links TRBV27 to TRBJ2-1; either TRBD1 or TRBD2 may supply D (5 bases each). This clonotype was obtained from a woman aged 30 to 39 with Graves' ophthalmopathy. Material: blood. The CDR3 DNA sequence: TGTGCCAGCACCCCAGCCGCCGGGGCCCACAATGAGCAGTTCTTC. Encoded protein: CASTPAAGAHNEQFF.